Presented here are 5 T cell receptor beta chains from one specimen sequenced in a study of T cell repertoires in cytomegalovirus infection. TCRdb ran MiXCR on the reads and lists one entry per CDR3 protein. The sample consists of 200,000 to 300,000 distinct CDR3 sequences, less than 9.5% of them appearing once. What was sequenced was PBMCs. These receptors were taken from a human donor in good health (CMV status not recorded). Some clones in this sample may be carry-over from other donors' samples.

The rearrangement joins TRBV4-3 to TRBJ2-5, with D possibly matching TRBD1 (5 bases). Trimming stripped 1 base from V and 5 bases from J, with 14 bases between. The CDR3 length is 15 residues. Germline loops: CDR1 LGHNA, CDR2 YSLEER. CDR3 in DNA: TGCGCCAGCAGCCAAGGAACCAGGGCTAAGGAGACCCAGTACTTC. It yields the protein CASSQGTRAKETQYF.

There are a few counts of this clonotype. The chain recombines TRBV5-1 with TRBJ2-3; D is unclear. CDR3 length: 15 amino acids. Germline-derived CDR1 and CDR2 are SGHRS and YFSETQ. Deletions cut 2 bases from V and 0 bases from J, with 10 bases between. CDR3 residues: CASSFENHSTDTQYF. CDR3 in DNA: TGCGCCAGCAGCTTTGAAAACCATAGCACAGATACGCAGTATTTT.

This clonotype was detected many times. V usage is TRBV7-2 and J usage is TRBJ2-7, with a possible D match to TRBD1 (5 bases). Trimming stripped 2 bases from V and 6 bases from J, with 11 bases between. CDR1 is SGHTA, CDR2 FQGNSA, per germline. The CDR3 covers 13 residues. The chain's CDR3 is CASSLKSRAEQYF. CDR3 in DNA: TGTGCCAGCAGCTTAAAAAGCAGGGCCGAGCAGTACTTC.

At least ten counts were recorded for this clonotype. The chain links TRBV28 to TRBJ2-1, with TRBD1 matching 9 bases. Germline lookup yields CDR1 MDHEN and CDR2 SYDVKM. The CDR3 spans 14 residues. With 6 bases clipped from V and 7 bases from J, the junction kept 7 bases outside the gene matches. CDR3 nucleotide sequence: TGTGCCAGCAGGGCCCCGGGACAGGGAAATGAGCAGTTCTTC. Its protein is CASRAPGQGNEQFF.

The CDR3 sequence is CASSSSTGYNYGYTF. In nucleotides, the CDR3 is TGTGCCAGCAGCTCGTCGACAGGGTATAACTATGGCTACACCTTC. The V and J genes are TRBV11-2 and TRBJ1-2; 7 bases agree with TRBD1. V trimming: 4 bases; J trimming: 1 base; junction bases outside the gene matches: 6. Germline CDR1 and CDR2: SGHAT and FQNNGV. CDR3 length equals 15 residues.